This T cell receptor (beta chain) was recovered during a study of a mutant IDH1 vaccine in newly diagnosed glioma. As concerns this clone: Its target is unknown.

The length of the CDR3 is 12 residues. The V gene lost 6 bases and the J gene lost 5 bases, with 10 bases spanning the gap. Germline V gene data show CDR1 as MNHNS and CDR2 as SASEGT. The time point here: week 23, last vaccination. A single vaccine dose contained 300 ug of mutant IDH1 20-mer peptide, and topical imiquimod was used with it. The table came from immunoSEQ multiplex PCR; TCRdb's copy has only in-frame clones and leaves some out. This table holds 40,000 to 50,000 clones, around 76% found once. V gene TRBV6-1 combines with J gene TRBJ2-5; no definite D call. The receptor's source is a man between 45 and 60 years old with glioma. The source material was PBMCs, sampled from a glioma patient whose treatment included an IDH1 peptide vaccine. As DNA, the CDR3 is TGTGCCAGCAGCTTTTATCGGGAGACCCAGTACTTC. It yields the protein CASSFYRETQYF.